These 18 T cell receptor beta chains share one sample of origin, sequenced in a study of T cell repertoires in cytomegalovirus infection. Each CDR3 protein gets one entry after TCRdb re-called the reads with MiXCR. In the table there are around 360,000 distinct CDR3 sequences, approximately 30% of which are singletons. These TCRs' antigens remain unknown. This sample comprised cultured PBMCs, obtained from culture after CMV antigen stimulation. These receptors all stem from a human donor in good health (CMV status not recorded). Some clones in this sample may be carry-over from other donors' samples.

The genes are TRBV5-6 and TRBJ2-7, with D maybe TRBD2 (5 bases). Germline V gene sequence: CDR1 SGHDT, CDR2 YYEEEE. The CDR3 consists of 12 residues. V was cut by 5 bases and J by 2 bases, with 8 bases left in between. The CDR3 here is CASSREPYEQYV. DNA of the CDR3: TGTGCCAGCAGTCGGGAACCCTACGAGCAGTACGTC.

The chain has TRBV27 and TRBJ1-5, with D unresolved. The CDR3 covers 14 residues. Trimming cost V 4 bases and J 4 bases, with 11 bases left between them. Germline V gene sequence: CDR1 MNHEY, CDR2 SMNVEV (reference sequence). Here the CDR3 reads CASSSRNRNQPQHF. The CDR3 DNA is TGTGCCAGCAGTTCCCGTAATCGGAATCAGCCCCAGCATTTT.

The chain couples TRBV10-3 to TRBJ2-6; no firm D call. CDR3 length: 16 amino acids. Germline CDR1 is ENHRY and CDR2 is SYGVKD. Trimming took 7 bases from V and 2 from J, leaving 15 bases between them. The CDR3 loop reads CAITERARPGANVLTF. The CDR3 DNA is TGTGCCATCACCGAAAGGGCGAGGCCTGGGGCCAACGTCCTGACTTTC.

A few counts support this clonotype. The chain couples TRBV7-6 to TRBJ2-5; either TRBD1 or TRBD2 may supply D (5 bases each). Germline CDR1 reads SGHVS; CDR2 reads FNYEAQ. Trimming left V 5 bases short and J 2 bases short, with 18 bases between. The CDR3 runs to 16 residues. The CDR3 loop is CASSTGPTQRQETQYF. The CDR3 DNA reads TGTGCCAGCAGCACGGGACCGACCCAACGGCAAGAGACCCAGTACTTC.

This clonotype was seen at least ten times. The chain is built from TRBV7-2 and TRBJ1-1; D is unresolved. V was pared by 4 bases and J by 4 bases, with 13 bases between. Germline V lookup: CDR1 SGHTA, CDR2 FQGNSA. This CDR3 contains 14 residues. This chain's CDR3 is CASSSSGFATEAFF. CDR3 nucleotides: TGTGCCAGCAGCTCATCCGGTTTCGCCACTGAAGCTTTCTTT.

This clonotype was recorded a few times. The chain links TRBV7-9 to TRBJ1-1; D might be TRBD1 (6 bases). Germline V gene data show CDR1 as SEHNR and CDR2 as FQNEAQ (reference sequence). The CDR3 is made up of 15 amino acids. V lost 5 bases and J lost 1, with 14 bases in between. The chain's CDR3 is CASSPPTGRNTEAFF. The CDR3 bases are TGTGCCAGCAGCCCCCCGACAGGACGGAACACTGAAGCTTTCTTT. The full variable domain, completed using reference TRBV7-9 and TRBJ1-1, is DTGVSQNPRHKITKRGQNVTFRCDPISEHNRLYWYRQTLGQGPEFLTYFQNEAQLEKSRLLSDRFSAERPKGSFSTLEIQRTEQGDSAMYLCASSPPTGRNTEAFFGQGTRLTVV.

This sequence joins TRBV28 and TRBJ2-1; tentatively, D is TRBD2 (5 bases). Germline CDR1 is MDHEN and CDR2 is SYDVKM. This CDR3 has 13 residues. The V and J ends lost 6 bases and 7 bases respectively, with 13 bases between them. DNA of the CDR3: TGTGCCAGCAGGCCGGTGGGAGAGAATGAGCAGTTCTTC. It yields the protein CASRPVGENEQFF.

This clonotype was counted only a few times. The CDR3 region has the DNA TGTGCCACCTGGGAGGGGTTCAGCAATCAGCCCCAGCATTTT. As protein: CATWEGFSNQPQHF. The chain recombines TRBV19 with TRBJ1-5; D is perhaps TRBD1 (5 bases). Trimming cost V 10 bases and J 1 base, with 14 bases left between them. This CDR3 contains 14 residues. From germline, CDR1 is LNHDA and CDR2 SQIVND (reference sequence). The variable domain in full, with the rest retrieved from reference TRBV19 and TRBJ1-5, is DGGITQSPKYLFRKEGQNVTLSCEQNLNHDAMYWYRQDPGQGLRLIYYSQIVNDFQKGDIAEGYSVSREKKESFPLTVTSAQKNPTAFYLCATWEGFSNQPQHFGDGTRLSIL.

The J gene is TRBJ2-7, the V gene TRBV12-3 or TRBV12-4; D not certain. With 5 bases removed from V and 2 bases from J, the gap between germline ends came to 10 bases. The CDR3 has 13 amino acids. CDR3 residues: CASSDIVTYEQYF. The CDR3 DNA follows: TGTGCCAGCAGTGACATCGTCACCTACGAGCAGTACTTC.

The table lists this clonotype with a few counts. The V call is TRBV6-6, the J call TRBJ2-5; D might be TRBD2 (5 bases). This CDR3 is built from 15 residues. Trimming removed 5 bases at V and 6 bases at J, with 19 bases between. Germline CDR1 is MNHNY and CDR2 is SVGAGI (reference sequence). The CDR3 sequence is CASSQTLEGAQTQYF. CDR3 bases: TGTGCCAGCAGTCAGACTCTCGAGGGCGCGCAGACCCAGTACTTC.

The chain combines TRBV2 with TRBJ2-2; D unclear. CDR1 and CDR2 from the germline V gene are SNHLY and FYNNEI. CDR3 length equals 16 residues. Trimming took off 0 bases at V and 4 bases at J, with 12 bases between the two ends. The CDR3 is CASSEATSGVTGELFF. The CDR3 DNA is TGTGCCAGCAGTGAAGCGACGAGTGGAGTCACCGGGGAGCTGTTTTTT.

V gene TRBV11-2 combines with J gene TRBJ2-7; D is possibly TRBD1 (6 bases). Germline V gene data show CDR1 as SGHAT and CDR2 as FQNNGV. This CDR3 has 13 amino acids. Trimming left V 3 bases short and J 4 bases short, with 10 bases between. CDR3 in amino acids: CASSLMGAYEQYF. The CDR3 DNA follows: TGTGCCAGCAGCTTGATGGGGGCTTACGAGCAGTACTTC.

There are a few counts of this clonotype. The chain couples TRBV5-6 to TRBJ1-4, with no clear D. Germline-derived CDR1 and CDR2 are SGHDT and YYEEEE. This CDR3 spans 16 amino acids. Trimming took 2 bases from V and 2 from J, leaving 13 bases between them. Here the CDR3 reads CASSFLHSATNEKLFF. The CDR3, as DNA: TGTGCCAGCAGCTTCCTACATTCGGCTACTAATGAAAAACTGTTTTTT.

This chain uses TRBV11-2 with TRBJ2-7, with D hard to call. The CDR3 loop spans 13 amino acids. Per the germline V gene, CDR1 is SGHAT and CDR2 is FQNNGV. The germline V and J ends were trimmed by 3 bases and 2 bases, with 8 bases remaining between them. CDR3 amino acids: CASSFSATYEQYV. Here the CDR3 DNA reads TGTGCCAGCAGCTTTTCAGCAACCTACGAGCAGTACGTC.

CDR3 DNA sequence: TGCAGTGCTAGGTTTTCCGGGAGGGGCATCTACGAGCAGTACTTC. Its protein product is CSARFSGRGIYEQYF. The V and J genes are TRBV20-1 and TRBJ2-7, with 8 bases identical to TRBD2. In germline, CDR1 is DFQATT, CDR2 SNEGSKA (reference sequence). The CDR3 runs to 15 residues. Germline trimming cut 3 bases from V and 3 bases from J; bases unmatched to any gene: 10.

This clonotype was seen a single time. CDR3 coding DNA: TGCAGTGCTACCGTCGATCCTAGGATCGCAGATACGCAGTATTTT. It translates to CSATVDPRIADTQYF. This chain uses TRBV20-1 with TRBJ2-3, with D uncertain. The CDR3 spans 15 residues. V was shortened by 4 bases and J by 4 bases, with 18 bases between the two germline ends. Germline CDR1 reads DFQATT; CDR2 reads SNEGSKA (reference sequence).

This clonotype was counted only a few times. V usage is TRBV7-2 and J usage is TRBJ2-7; possibly TRBD1 or TRBD2 for D (5 bases each). The germline gives CDR1 SGHTA, CDR2 FQGNSA. V was clipped by 4 bases and J by 0 bases, with 13 bases between them. The length of the CDR3 is 15 residues. CDR3 residues: CASSSGTGTSYEQYF. The CDR3 DNA follows: TGTGCCAGCAGCTCGGGGACCGGGACCTCCTACGAGCAGTACTTC. Complete variable domain (other parts from reference TRBV7-2 and TRBJ2-7): GAGVSQSPSNKVTEKGKDVELRCDPISGHTALYWYRQSLGQGLEFLIYFQGNSAPDKSGLPSDRFSAERTGGSVSTLTIQRTQQEDSAVYLCASSSGTGTSYEQYFGPGTRLTVT.

The chain joins TRBV10-3 to TRBJ2-5; 8 bases align to TRBD1. With 6 bases clipped from V and 2 bases from J, the junction kept 5 bases outside the gene matches. This CDR3 has 14 amino acids. CDR1 is ENHRY and CDR2 is SYGVKD in the germline V gene. The CDR3 loop is CAIRGDRSQETQYF. CDR3 nucleotide sequence: TGTGCCATCAGAGGGGACAGGAGTCAAGAGACCCAGTACTTC.